This is a list of T cell receptor beta chains from one sample in a study of neurological immune-mediated disorders. MiXCR, run by TCRdb on the 5' RACE reads, gives a single entry per CDR3 protein. Of roughly 31,000 distinct CDR3 sequences listed, around 25% are singletons. Material: CD4+ T cells from blood. Receptors were obtained from a man in his fifties with HTLV-1-associated myelopathy (HAM/TSP). CDR3s include the opening cysteine and the closing phenylalanine or tryptophan. A D gene is named only where the DNA matches it firmly. Only some rows state a clone size, as once, few, many or a class for expanded clones.

TRBV27	TRBJ1-2	many	14	-	CASRILGGVGGYTF	TGTGCCAGCAGGATACTGGGGGGGGTAGGGGGCTACACCTTC
TRBV20-1	TRBJ1-1	-	12	-	CSARDQGYEAFF	TGCAGTGCTAGAGATCAGGGGTATGAAGCTTTCTTT
TRBV12-3/TRBV12-4	TRBJ1-1	many	14	-	CASSFRRTNTEAFF	TGTGCCAGCAGTTTCAGGAGGACCAACACTGAAGCTTTCTTT
TRBV12-3/TRBV12-4	TRBJ1-5	many	12	-	CASNLGVEPQHF	TGTGCCAGCAACTTGGGGGTGGAGCCCCAGCATTTT
TRBV15	TRBJ2-1	many	18	TRBD2	CATSRDPSGTSGSNEQFF	TGTGCCACCAGCAGAGATCCGTCCGGGACTAGCGGGAGTAATGAGCAGTTCTTC
TRBV3-1	TRBJ1-1	many	12	-	CASQGPNPEAFF	TGTGCCAGTCAGGGACCTAATCCTGAAGCTTTCTTT
TRBV4-1	TRBJ2-1	many	17	TRBD1	CASSQSGTGGAENEQFF	TGCGCCAGCAGCCAATCCGGGACAGGGGGCGCGGAGAATGAGCAGTTCTTC
TRBV20-1	TRBJ2-1	many	18	TRBD2	CSARALAGGLSGYNEQFF	TGCAGTGCTAGAGCTTTAGCGGGAGGGCTCAGTGGCTACAATGAGCAGTTCTTC
TRBV5-1	TRBJ2-6	many	16	-	CASSLTGLSGANVLTF	TGCGCCAGCAGCTTGACCGGGCTCTCTGGGGCCAACGTCCTGACTTTC
TRBV7-9	TRBJ1-5	many	16	-	CASSLGAGEGNQPQHF	TGTGCCAGCAGCTTAGGAGCAGGGGAAGGCAATCAGCCCCAGCATTTT
TRBV18	TRBJ1-5	many	13	-	CASSPTLEQPQHF	TGTGCCAGCTCACCAACACTTGAACAGCCCCAGCATTTT
TRBV7-9	TRBJ1-3	-	13	-	CASSSTAGNTIYF	TGTGCCAGCAGCTCGACAGCTGGAAACACCATATATTTT
TRBV7-9	TRBJ2-7	many	14	-	CASSLGRGNYEQYF	TGTGCCAGCAGCTTAGGCAGGGGCAATTACGAGCAGTACTTC